A single TCR beta chain is shown here with its context. Antigen specificity is unknown. The data derive from a study of glioma-infiltrating T cells. Study-wide findings and caveats: Gliomas, especially low-grade, showed above-expected tissue-blood divergence; non-neoplastic patients showed below.

The iRepertoire nested amplicon-rescue multiplex PCR amplified TCR alpha and beta CDR3s from RNA. TCRdb independently ran MiXCR on the multiplex PCR reads; one entry per CDR3 protein. The profile shows around 130,000 distinct CDR3 sequences, around 25% of them singletons. Sample: glioma tissue, nonneoplastic brain tissue, or PBMCs (not recorded which). This TCR was recovered from a human donor with low-grade glioma or glioblastoma, undergoing nonglioma brain surgery, or in good health (not recorded which).

CDR3: CASSLLTGETFF. As DNA, the CDR3 is TGTGCCAGCAGTTTATTGACAGGGGAAACTTTCTTT. This chain joins TRBV28 and TRBJ1-1; 8 bases fit TRBD1. The germline V gene encodes CDR1 MDHEN and CDR2 SYDVKM. Losses at the gene ends were 1 base for V and 12 bases for J; bases not matched to a gene: 4. The CDR3 totals 12 residues.